This is a list of T cell receptor beta chains from one sample in a study of blood T cell repertoires in COVID-19. Some clones are missing from TCRdb's copy, which holds only in-frame ones; the method was immunoSEQ multiplex PCR. The sample has about 140,000 clones, approximately 88% seen once; the top ten hold over 9.5%. The sequencing input was peripheral blood. The receptors were sampled from a man aged 60 to 75 with active or convalescent COVID-19. Each CDR3 is given with its conserved first and last residue. The D gene is left open where the match is weak.

cdr3_length | d_call | j_call | v_call | cdr3_nt | cdr3_aa
16 | . | TRBJ1-1 | TRBV5-1 | TGCGCCAGCAGCTTGGACTCGCGAGGGAGGGACACTGAAGCTTTCTTT | CASSLDSRGRDTEAFF
15 | TRBD1 | TRBJ2-3 | TRBV6-5 | TGTGCCAGCAGGGCGCGGACAGGGACCACAGATACGCAGTATTTT | CASRARTGTTDTQYF
15 | . | TRBJ1-6 | TRBV2 | TGTGCCAGCAGTGACCAGGCTTCCAAAAATTCACCCCTCCACTTT | CASSDQASKNSPLHF
15 | TRBD2 | TRBJ2-5 | TRBV27 | TGTGCCAGCAGCCGGACTAGCGGGACGCAAGAGACCCAGTACTTC | CASSRTSGTQETQYF
15 | . | TRBJ2-3 | TRBV9 | TGTGCCAGCAGCGTAGATGTAGGGGGCACAGATACGCAGTATTTT | CASSVDVGGTDTQYF
15 | . | TRBJ2-7 | TRBV7-8 | TGTGCCAGCAGCTTAGGGCAGGGATGGTCCAACGAGCAGTACTTC | CASSLGQGWSNEQYF
14 | TRBD2 | TRBJ2-7 | TRBV25-1 | TGTGCCAGCAGGAGACTAGCGGGAGGTAACGAGCAGTACTTC | CASRRLAGGNEQYF
13 | TRBD1 | TRBJ1-2 | TRBV5-1 | TGCGCCAGCAGCATCGGACAGGGTCTCGACTACACCTTC | CASSIGQGLDYTF
11 | . | TRBJ2-1 | TRBV5-1 | TGCGCCAGCAGCTTTTACGGTGAGCAGTTCTTC | CASSFYGEQFF
14 | . | TRBJ2-7 | TRBV6-4 | TGTGCCAGCAGTGCCTCCCCAGGGAATGGCGAGCAGTACTTC | CASSASPGNGEQYF
15 | TRBD1 | TRBJ1-2 | TRBV4-1 | TGCGCCAGCAGCCCCGGGACAGGGACTAACTATGGCTACACCTTC | CASSPGTGTNYGYTF
17 | . | TRBJ2-5 | TRBV7-9 | TGTGCCAGCAGTTGGGCAAGAGGGGGTCGCGTCCAAGAGACCCAGTACTTC | CASSWARGGRVQETQYF
13 | . | TRBJ2-7 | TRBV5-1 | TGCGCCAGCAGCTTGGGCACCTACTACGAGCAGTACTTC | CASSLGTYYEQYF